This is a list of T cell receptor beta chains from one sample in a study of blood T cell repertoires in COVID-19. Sequenced by immunoSEQ multiplex PCR; TCRdb stores in-frame clones only, minus some. The sample lists approximately 90,000 clones; around four fifths were seen once. The source material was peripheral blood. The source is a man aged 70-80 years with acute or convalescent COVID-19. CDR3s include the opening cysteine and the closing phenylalanine or tryptophan. The order of the fields is V gene, D gene, clone size, J gene, CDR3 DNA, CDR3 protein. The D gene is left open where the match is weak. Clone sizes are given selectively: once, few, many, or a class where the clone is expanded.

v_gene: TRBV28; d_gene: TRBD1; abundance: -; j_gene: TRBJ1-2; CDR3nt: TGTGCCAGCAGTTTATACCCAGGGGGCGAAGCTAACTATGGCTACACCTTC; CDR3aa: CASSLYPGGEANYGYTF
v_gene: TRBV2; d_gene: -; abundance: -; j_gene: TRBJ2-5; CDR3nt: TGTGCCAGCAGTGTGAACAGGGCAGAGACCCAGTACTTC; CDR3aa: CASSVNRAETQYF
v_gene: TRBV7-8; d_gene: -; abundance: -; j_gene: TRBJ2-7; CDR3nt: TGTGCCAGCAGCCCAGTCGTGGGGAGGTACGAGCAGTACTTC; CDR3aa: CASSPVVGRYEQYF
v_gene: TRBV10-3; d_gene: -; abundance: once; j_gene: TRBJ1-2; CDR3nt: TGTGCCATCAGTGAGTCGGGAGACATCGGCAGCTACACCTTC; CDR3aa: CAISESGDIGSYTF
v_gene: TRBV7-6; d_gene: TRBD2; abundance: -; j_gene: TRBJ2-3; CDR3nt: TGTGCCAGCAGCACGAGAACTAGCGGGGGGACGACAGATACGCAGTATTTT; CDR3aa: CASSTRTSGGTTDTQYF
v_gene: TRBV18; d_gene: TRBD1; abundance: -; j_gene: TRBJ2-7; CDR3nt: TGTGCCAGCTCCCAGGGGGCAGGTTTCTACGAGCAGTACTTC; CDR3aa: CASSQGAGFYEQYF
v_gene: TRBV6-5; d_gene: -; abundance: once; j_gene: TRBJ1-1; CDR3nt: TGTGCCAGCCGAGCGGTAGGGAACACTGAAGCTTTCTTT; CDR3aa: CASRAVGNTEAFF
v_gene: TRBV5-1; d_gene: TRBD1; abundance: -; j_gene: TRBJ1-2; CDR3nt: TGCGCCAGCAGCCCTGGACAGGGAGCTAACTATGGCTACACCTTC; CDR3aa: CASSPGQGANYGYTF
v_gene: TRBV3-1/TRBV3-2; d_gene: -; abundance: -; j_gene: TRBJ2-2; CDR3nt: TGTGCCAGCAGTCGGGACTGGACGAACACCGGGGAGCTGTTTTTT; CDR3aa: CASSRDWTNTGELFF
v_gene: TRBV27; d_gene: -; abundance: -; j_gene: TRBJ2-1; CDR3nt: TGTGCCAGCAGTCCCCATGCGGGGCGGCCTGGTGAGTTCTTC; CDR3aa: CASSPHAGRPGEFF